The sequence of this T cell receptor (beta chain) was determined in a study of control samples from healthy donors and cancer patients. V was trimmed by 3 bases and J by 7 bases, leaving 9 bases between them. Germline V gene sequence: CDR1 MGHRA, CDR2 YSYEKL. The CDR3 contains 13 residues. Clones were sequenced by immunoSEQ multiplex PCR, and TCRdb holds only the in-frame ones, with some missing. This repertoire includes approximately 190,000 clones. Input material: blood. The receptor was isolated from a woman under 40 in good health. The J gene is TRBJ2-2, the V gene TRBV4-1; no definite D call. Here the CDR3 DNA reads TGCGCCAGCAGCCAGGGGTTGTTCGGGGAGCTGTTTTTT. Encoded protein: CASSQGLFGELFF.